The present TCR beta chain was sequenced within a study of post-analysis software for immune sequencing data. Study summary: Included courses were relapsing-remitting and secondary progressive multiple sclerosis; progressive-relapsing multiple sclerosis was also included. Whole-study findings and limits: Four or five TRBV segments, TRBV5-6, TRBV5-1 and TRBV20-1 among them, were found more frequent in patients than controls. Diversity measured as normalized Chao1 was significantly lower in multiple sclerosis patients than in controls. Co-batched samples clustered tightly together by F measure.

Per germline, CDR1 SGHAT and CDR2 FQNNGV. V lost 3 bases and J lost 4, with 9 bases in between. The CDR3 totals 13 residues. Presence of unique molecular identifiers characterized the TCR beta cDNA libraries. TCRdb re-derived calls from the PCR reads in MiXCR, one entry per CDR3 protein. This table has around 200,000 distinct CDR3 sequences, approximately 29% appearing once. This clonotype appeared many times. Its specificity is not known. This chain connects TRBV11-2 to TRBJ2-5; D not resolved. The source of this sequence is a girl aged 2 to 17 with multiple sclerosis. Input material: blood. The CDR3 spells CASSLWRTETQYF. CDR3 nucleotides: TGTGCCAGCAGCTTGTGGAGAACAGAGACCCAGTACTTC.